A selection of T cell receptor beta chains follows, all from one sample in a study of brain metastases from non-small cell lung cancer. Clones were read by immunoSEQ multiplex PCR, and TCRdb kept only the in-frame ones, dropping some. The data show roughly 3,700 clones, 70% to 90% seen once. Sequenced: primary lung tumor tissue. These receptors were obtained from a donor at least 40 years old with non-small cell lung cancer. CDR3s leave out the opening cysteine and the closing phenylalanine or tryptophan. The D gene is left open where the match is weak.

v_gene: TRBV6-6
d_gene: TRBD1
j_gene: TRBJ1-2
CDR3aa: ASSYSTGDYGYT

v_gene: TRBV6-5
d_gene: -
j_gene: TRBJ1-1
CDR3aa: ASSYLGGEGEAF

v_gene: TRBV7-6
d_gene: -
j_gene: TRBJ1-1
CDR3aa: ASLEGINTEAF

v_gene: TRBV27
d_gene: TRBD1
j_gene: TRBJ1-1
CDR3aa: ASSADRAKNTEAF

v_gene: TRBV6-5
d_gene: -
j_gene: TRBJ1-4
CDR3aa: ASSYRPTNEKLF

v_gene: TRBV12-3/TRBV12-4
d_gene: -
j_gene: TRBJ2-5
CDR3aa: ASSLGLKGTQY

v_gene: TRBV5-1
d_gene: TRBD1
j_gene: TRBJ2-7
CDR3aa: ASSLAGQGLGEQY

v_gene: TRBV4-1
d_gene: -
j_gene: TRBJ2-3
CDR3aa: ASSQDRSSDTQY

v_gene: TRBV12-3/TRBV12-4
d_gene: -
j_gene: TRBJ1-1
CDR3aa: ASSPRTEAF

v_gene: TRBV18
d_gene: -
j_gene: TRBJ2-1
CDR3aa: ASSLSDPSWGNEQF

v_gene: TRBV10-3
d_gene: TRBD2
j_gene: TRBJ2-3
CDR3aa: AISDGSGGASDTQY

v_gene: TRBV19
d_gene: -
j_gene: TRBJ1-2
CDR3aa: ASMPLPDRRSGYT

v_gene: TRBV30
d_gene: -
j_gene: TRBJ1-3
CDR3aa: AWSHGNTIY

v_gene: TRBV7-6
d_gene: -
j_gene: TRBJ2-1
CDR3aa: ASSGDGNNEQF

v_gene: TRBV5-4
d_gene: TRBD1
j_gene: TRBJ2-7
CDR3aa: ASSQRTGAYEQY

v_gene: TRBV2
d_gene: -
j_gene: TRBJ2-5
CDR3aa: ASSEQPQETQY

v_gene: TRBV12-3/TRBV12-4
d_gene: -
j_gene: TRBJ1-1
CDR3aa: ASSLAGNTEAF

v_gene: TRBV30
d_gene: -
j_gene: TRBJ1-6
CDR3aa: AWSELGYSPLH

v_gene: TRBV3-1/TRBV3-2
d_gene: -
j_gene: TRBJ2-7
CDR3aa: ASSQAGRSSYEQY

v_gene: TRBV29-1
d_gene: -
j_gene: TRBJ1-6
CDR3aa: SVLTGKGSPLH

v_gene: TRBV5-1
d_gene: TRBD1
j_gene: TRBJ2-5
CDR3aa: ASSLGDRGLIETQY

v_gene: TRBV29-1
d_gene: -
j_gene: TRBJ1-1
CDR3aa: SGRHRNTEAF

v_gene: TRBV6-5
d_gene: -
j_gene: TRBJ1-5
CDR3aa: ASSRQINQPQH

v_gene: TRBV15
d_gene: TRBD2
j_gene: TRBJ2-1
CDR3aa: ATRKLSGGASDEQF

v_gene: TRBV6-5
d_gene: -
j_gene: TRBJ1-5
CDR3aa: ASSRQINQPQH

v_gene: TRBV3-1/TRBV3-2
d_gene: -
j_gene: TRBJ2-7
CDR3aa: ASNQLGGGKQY

v_gene: TRBV3-1/TRBV3-2
d_gene: -
j_gene: TRBJ2-3
CDR3aa: ASSTSSDTQY

v_gene: TRBV18
d_gene: TRBD1
j_gene: TRBJ1-1
CDR3aa: ASSPGQPPNTEAF

v_gene: TRBV7-8
d_gene: TRBD2
j_gene: TRBJ2-1
CDR3aa: ASAQGWEGNEQF

v_gene: TRBV29-1
d_gene: TRBD1
j_gene: TRBJ2-3
CDR3aa: SVATGTSDTQY

v_gene: TRBV25-1
d_gene: TRBD1
j_gene: TRBJ1-2
CDR3aa: ASSAGTGNHYGYT

v_gene: TRBV6-6
d_gene: -
j_gene: TRBJ1-5
CDR3aa: ASSFQGRQPQH

v_gene: TRBV5-4
d_gene: -
j_gene: TRBJ2-2
CDR3aa: ASSGAGDFRGELF

v_gene: TRBV7-9
d_gene: -
j_gene: TRBJ2-7
CDR3aa: ASSLGMATVYEQY

v_gene: TRBV7-9
d_gene: TRBD1
j_gene: TRBJ1-6
CDR3aa: ASSLGTGESPLH

v_gene: TRBV5-4
d_gene: -
j_gene: TRBJ2-1
CDR3aa: ASSWGHPSSYNEQF

v_gene: TRBV12-3/TRBV12-4
d_gene: -
j_gene: TRBJ1-5
CDR3aa: ASSLATNQPQH

v_gene: TRBV6-4
d_gene: -
j_gene: TRBJ2-3
CDR3aa: ASSDERGTQY

v_gene: TRBV2
d_gene: TRBD2
j_gene: TRBJ2-3
CDR3aa: ARTTSGGGDTQY

v_gene: TRBV5-4
d_gene: -
j_gene: TRBJ2-5
CDR3aa: ASSLATGALQETQY

v_gene: TRBV12-5
d_gene: -
j_gene: TRBJ1-5
CDR3aa: ASGPDTDNQPQH

v_gene: TRBV5-6
d_gene: -
j_gene: TRBJ2-5
CDR3aa: ASSLGPGPGETQY

v_gene: TRBV4-1
d_gene: TRBD1
j_gene: TRBJ2-3
CDR3aa: ASSHDRDGPRDTQY

v_gene: TRBV6-1
d_gene: TRBD1
j_gene: TRBJ2-1
CDR3aa: ASSSRTGSYNEQF

v_gene: TRBV11-1
d_gene: -
j_gene: TRBJ2-3
CDR3aa: ASSRRTDTQY

v_gene: TRBV7-9
d_gene: -
j_gene: TRBJ1-2
CDR3aa: ASSPTATSSYT

v_gene: TRBV21-1
d_gene: -
j_gene: TRBJ1-6
CDR3aa: ASSKNRARLNSPLH

v_gene: TRBV19
d_gene: -
j_gene: TRBJ1-1
CDR3aa: ATYRTGEAF

v_gene: TRBV25-1
d_gene: -
j_gene: TRBJ1-2
CDR3aa: ASYSEGLANWNYGYT

v_gene: TRBV9
d_gene: -
j_gene: TRBJ1-2
CDR3aa: ASSVGGGYGYT

v_gene: TRBV18
d_gene: TRBD1
j_gene: TRBJ1-1
CDR3aa: ASSPLAGQGLMNTEAF

v_gene: TRBV29-1
d_gene: -
j_gene: TRBJ1-2
CDR3aa: SVESPPGGYT

v_gene: TRBV3-1/TRBV3-2
d_gene: -
j_gene: TRBJ1-1
CDR3aa: ASSQAGRPEAF